This T cell receptor (beta chain) was retrieved from a study of T cells in Graves' hyperthyroidism and ophthalmopathy. Study-level points and caveats: Prediction of ophthalmopathy progression came a median 6.5 months pre-onset.

Amplification of TCR beta CDR3 regions was performed using RNA transcripts as template. The HTBI set primed first-round TCR CDR3 RT-PCR. From the multiplex PCR reads, TCRdb called clonotypes with MiXCR, one entry per CDR3 protein. The sample has about 590,000 distinct CDR3 sequences; approximately 15% are singletons. CDR3 length: 14 residues. The V gene's germline CDR1 is MNHEY and CDR2 SVGEGT. With 7 bases removed from V and 9 bases from J, the gap between germline ends came to 16 bases. Of note for this clonotype: The antigen is unknown.

Patients aged 18 to 65 had newly diagnosed hyperthyroidism of under 2 months' duration. Used for diagnoses were clinical symptoms, serum thyroxine and TRAb, thyroid ultrasound and orbital computed tomography. Extraction of PBMCs used roughly 9.3 ml of fresh peripheral blood. Sample: blood. This sequence was found in a woman aged 25 to 39 with Graves' hyperthyroidism. The V gene is TRBV6-2 or TRBV6-3, the J gene TRBJ1-6, with unresolved D. CDR3 amino acids: CASTQTLELSPLHF. DNA for the CDR3: TGTGCCAGCACCCAGACCCTGGAACTTTCACCCCTCCACTTT.